This T cell receptor beta chain was captured by sequencing in a study of identical twins. TCRdb called the 5' RACE reads again in MiXCR, with one record for every CDR3 protein. The table lists fewer than 900,000 distinct CDR3 sequences, roughly 20% of them singletons, with around 13% in the top ten. The V gene's germline CDR1 is SGHRS and CDR2 YFSETQ. The V segment lost 3 bases and the J segment 0 bases; nucleotides outside the gene matches: 4. The CDR3 runs to 17 residues. The data were also submitted as part of a second study, on T cells expressing NK-cell markers. That publication notes: Source material for TCR beta repertoires consisted of sorted CD3+CD56+NKG2C+, CD3+CD56+NKG2C- and CD3+CD56-NKG2C+ T cells.

Sequenced input: PBMCs. The sequence derives from a woman younger than 30 in good health. This rearrangement joins TRBV5-1 to TRBJ2-6; TRBD2 agrees at 9 bases. The CDR3 loop reads CASSSSSGNSGANVLTF. The CDR3 nucleotides are TGCGCCAGCAGCTCATCTAGCGGGAACTCTGGGGCCAACGTCCTGACTTTC.